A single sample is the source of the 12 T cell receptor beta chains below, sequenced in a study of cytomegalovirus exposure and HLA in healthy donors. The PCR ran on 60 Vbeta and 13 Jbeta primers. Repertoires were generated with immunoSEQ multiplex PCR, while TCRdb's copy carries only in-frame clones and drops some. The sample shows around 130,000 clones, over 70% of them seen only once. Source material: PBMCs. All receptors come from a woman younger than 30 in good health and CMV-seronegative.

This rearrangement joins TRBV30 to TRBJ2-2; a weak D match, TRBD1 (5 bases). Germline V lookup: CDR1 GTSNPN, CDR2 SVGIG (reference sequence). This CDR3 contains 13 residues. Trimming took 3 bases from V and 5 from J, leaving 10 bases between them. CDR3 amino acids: CAWSIKGTGELFF. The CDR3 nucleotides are TGTGCCTGGAGCATTAAGGGGACCGGGGAGCTGTTTTTT.

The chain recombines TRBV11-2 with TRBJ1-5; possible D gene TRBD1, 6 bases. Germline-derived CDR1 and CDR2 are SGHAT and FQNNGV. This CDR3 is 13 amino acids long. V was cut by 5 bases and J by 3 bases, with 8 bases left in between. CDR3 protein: CASSRQVNQPQHF. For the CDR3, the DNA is TGTGCCAGCAGCCGACAGGTCAATCAGCCCCAGCATTTT.

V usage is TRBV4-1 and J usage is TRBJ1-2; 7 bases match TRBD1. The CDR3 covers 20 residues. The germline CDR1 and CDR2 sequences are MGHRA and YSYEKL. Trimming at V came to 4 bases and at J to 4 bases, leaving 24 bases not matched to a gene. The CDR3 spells CASSPILIPGQYGTRYGYTF. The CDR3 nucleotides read TGCGCCAGCAGCCCCATATTAATCCCGGGACAGTACGGCACCCGCTATGGCTACACCTTC.

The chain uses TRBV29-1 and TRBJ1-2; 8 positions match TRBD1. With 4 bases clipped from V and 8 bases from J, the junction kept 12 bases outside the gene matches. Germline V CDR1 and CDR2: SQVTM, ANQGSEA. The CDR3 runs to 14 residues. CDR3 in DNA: TGCAGCGTTGGGGGGGCAGGGGGCGCTTACGGCTACACCTTC. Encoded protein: CSVGGAGGAYGYTF.

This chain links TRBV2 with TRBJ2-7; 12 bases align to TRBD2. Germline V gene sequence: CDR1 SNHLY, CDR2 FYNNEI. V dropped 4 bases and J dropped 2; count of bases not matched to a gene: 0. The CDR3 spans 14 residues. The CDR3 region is CASSGTSGAYEQYF. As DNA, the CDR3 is TGTGCCAGCAGTGGGACTAGCGGGGCCTACGAGCAGTACTTC.

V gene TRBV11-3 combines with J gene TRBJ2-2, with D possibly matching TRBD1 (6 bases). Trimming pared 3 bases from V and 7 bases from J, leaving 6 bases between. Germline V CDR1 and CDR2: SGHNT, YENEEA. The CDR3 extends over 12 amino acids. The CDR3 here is CASSFRGGELFF. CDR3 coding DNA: TGTGCCAGCAGCTTCAGGGGCGGGGAGCTGTTTTTT.

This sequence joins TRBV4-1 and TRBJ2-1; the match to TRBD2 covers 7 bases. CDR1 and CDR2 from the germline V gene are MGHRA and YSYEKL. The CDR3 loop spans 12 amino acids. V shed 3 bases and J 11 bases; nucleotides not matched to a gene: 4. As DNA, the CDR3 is TGCGCCAGCAGCCAGGTGCGGGAGAAGCAGTTCTTC. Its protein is CASSQVREKQFF.

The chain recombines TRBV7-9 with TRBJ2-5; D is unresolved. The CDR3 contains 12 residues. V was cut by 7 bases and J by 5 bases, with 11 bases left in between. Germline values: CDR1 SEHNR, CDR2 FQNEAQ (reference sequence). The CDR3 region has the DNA TGTGCCAGCACCCTTACAACGGAGACCCAGTACTTC. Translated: CASTLTTETQYF.

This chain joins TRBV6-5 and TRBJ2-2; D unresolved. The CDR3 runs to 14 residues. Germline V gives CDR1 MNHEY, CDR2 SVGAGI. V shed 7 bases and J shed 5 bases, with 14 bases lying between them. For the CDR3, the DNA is TGTGCCAGCACTTGGGCCATTGGGACCGGGGAGCTGTTTTTT. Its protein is CASTWAIGTGELFF.

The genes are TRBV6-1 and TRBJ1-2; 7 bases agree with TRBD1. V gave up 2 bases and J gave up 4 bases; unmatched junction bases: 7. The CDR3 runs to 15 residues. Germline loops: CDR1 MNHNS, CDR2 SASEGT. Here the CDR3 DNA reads TGTGCCAGCAGTGAAATAACAGGGGAAGTCTATGGCTACACCTTC. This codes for CASSEITGEVYGYTF.

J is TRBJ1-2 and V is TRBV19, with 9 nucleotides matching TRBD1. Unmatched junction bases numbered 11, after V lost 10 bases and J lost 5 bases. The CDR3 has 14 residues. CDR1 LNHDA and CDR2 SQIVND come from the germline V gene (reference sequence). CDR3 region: CATSPGQGPYGYTF. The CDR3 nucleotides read TGTGCCACCTCACCGGGACAGGGTCCTTATGGCTACACCTTC. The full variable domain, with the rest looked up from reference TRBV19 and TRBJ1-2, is DGGITQSPKYLFRKEGQNVTLSCEQNLNHDAMYWYRQDPGQGLRLIYYSQIVNDFQKGDIAEGYSVSREKKESFPLTVTSAQKNPTAFYLCATSPGQGPYGYTFGSGTRLTVV.

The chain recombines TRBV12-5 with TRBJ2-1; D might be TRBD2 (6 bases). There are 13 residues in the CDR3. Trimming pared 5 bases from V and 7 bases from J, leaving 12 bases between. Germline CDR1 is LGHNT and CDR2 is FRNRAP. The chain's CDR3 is CASGGVGRNEQFF. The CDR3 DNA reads TGTGCTAGTGGTGGGGTAGGGAGGAATGAGCAGTTCTTC.